This T cell receptor beta chain was retrieved from a study of cytomegalovirus exposure and HLA in healthy donors. Findings of the study overall: Investigators reported 150 to 200 TCR beta chains as tied to cytomegalovirus. A few CMV-associated chains were confirmed in vitro to be specific for CMV antigens.

Germline V gene sequence: CDR1 SGHRS, CDR2 YFSETQ. The CDR3 is 15 amino acids. The V and J ends lost 0 bases and 0 bases respectively, with 9 bases between them. Profiling relied on immunoSEQ multiplex PCR, and the TCRdb table lists in-frame clones only, not all of them. This sample yields around 230,000 clones, of which more than 75% are seen a single time; around 1.3% belongs to the top ten. Regarding this clone: The antigen is not known. Different DNA sequences within this sample yield the same CDR3.

The chain combines TRBV5-1 with TRBJ1-2; possibly TRBD1 for D (5 bases). The TCR originated in a woman between 25 and 40 years old in good health and CMV-seropositive. The material sequenced was PBMCs. The CDR3 coding sequence is TGCGCCAGCAGCTTGGGACAGACCGCTAACTATGGCTACACCTTC. Amino acids: CASSLGQTANYGYTF.